One and the same sample provided the 24 T cell receptor beta chains below, sequenced in a study of T-cell memory formation after mild COVID-19. TCRdb redid the calling of the 5' RACE reads with MiXCR, one entry per CDR3 protein. This table holds approximately 490,000 distinct CDR3 sequences, 20% found once. Sequences were obtained from PBMCs or a T cell subset sorted from them (not recorded which). These TCRs come from an adult woman who had mild COVID-19 (a few samples of this study predate the infection). Cell type and time point are not known.

CDR3 protein: CASSLDRGNQNTEAFF. The CDR3 DNA reads TGTGCCAGCAGCTTGGACAGGGGAAATCAAAACACTGAAGCTTTCTTT. The rearrangement uses TRBV5-6 and TRBJ1-1; 7 positions agree with TRBD1. From germline, CDR1 is SGHDT and CDR2 YYEEEE. This CDR3 region has 16 residues. Trimming cost V 0 bases and J 2 bases; bases outside gene matches: 7.

There are a few counts of this clonotype. V usage is TRBV24-1 and J usage is TRBJ2-5, with TRBD1 identical over 10 bases. V was pared by 5 bases and J by 4 bases, with 3 bases of the junction left unmatched. There are 14 residues in the CDR3. Germline CDR1 is KGHDR and CDR2 is SFDVKD. Here the CDR3 reads CATSVGQGGETQYF. The DNA for the CDR3 is TGTGCCACCAGTGTAGGACAGGGGGGAGAGACCCAGTACTTC.

The CDR3 protein is CASTSTGTGVYGYTF. CDR3 coding DNA: TGTGCCAGCACCTCTACCGGGACAGGGGTCTATGGCTACACCTTC. V usage is TRBV13 and J usage is TRBJ1-2; 10 nucleotides agree with TRBD1. With V trimmed by 7 bases and J by 4 bases, 9 bases remained unmatched. This CDR3 comprises 15 residues. Germline CDR1 reads PRHDT; CDR2 reads FYEKMQ (reference sequence).

Ten or more counts support this clonotype. The V call is TRBV5-1, the J call TRBJ2-1; D may be TRBD1 or TRBD2 (6 bases each). V lost 0 bases, J lost 3 bases, and 10 bases lay in between. This CDR3 is 15 amino acids long. Germline CDR1 SGHRS, CDR2 YFSETQ. CDR3 DNA sequence: TGCGCCAGCAGCTTGGTGGGGGGCCACTACAATGAGCAGTTCTTC. It codes for CASSLVGGHYNEQFF.

Here the CDR3 reads CASSQGAGYYTF. CDR3 sequence (DNA): TGTGCCAGCAGCCAAGGGGCGGGCTATTACACCTTC. This chain uses TRBV3-1 with TRBJ1-2; D gene uncertain. The CDR3 has 12 residues. Germline CDR1 is LGHDT and CDR2 is YNNKEL (reference sequence). V was pared by 1 base and J by 11 bases, with 11 bases between.

This chain joins TRBV24-1 and TRBJ2-5, with TRBD2 identical over 7 bases. CDR3 length: 13 residues. The junction had 7 bases not matched to a gene; V was cut back by 9 bases and J by 4 bases. CDR1 KGHDR and CDR2 SFDVKD come from the germline V gene. The CDR3 loop is CATADGGTETQYF. In DNA form, the CDR3 reads TGTGCCACCGCGGACGGGGGGACAGAGACCCAGTACTTC.

The CDR3 bases are TGTGCCAGCAGCTTAAATTCAGACCTCCGCGGTCAGCCCCAGCATTTT. Its translation is CASSLNSDLRGQPQHF. This chain uses TRBV7-9 with TRBJ1-5; no clear D gene. The CDR3 has 16 amino acids. Trimming pared 2 bases from V and 6 bases from J, leaving 17 bases between. Per the germline V gene, CDR1 is SEHNR and CDR2 is FQNEAQ (reference sequence).

The rearrangement links TRBV10-3 to TRBJ2-7; 11 positions agree with TRBD1. Germline CDR1 reads ENHRY; CDR2 reads SYGVKD. V lost 10 bases to trimming and J lost 4 bases; unmatched junction nucleotides: 6. The CDR3 contains 13 residues. The CDR3 DNA sequence: TGTGCCACCGGACAGGGGGCAGAGTACGAGCAGTACTTC. Protein sequence: CATGQGAEYEQYF.

In this sample, this clonotype turned up a few times. The chain carries TRBV5-4 and TRBJ1-1; TRBD1 matches 7 bases. CDR1 and CDR2 from the germline V gene are SGHNT and YYREEE (reference sequence). This CDR3 has 13 residues. V trimming: 3 bases; J trimming: 11 bases; junction bases outside the gene matches: 10. The CDR3 loop reads CASSSGQDRGAFF. In DNA, the CDR3 is TGTGCCAGCAGCTCCGGACAGGACCGGGGGGCTTTCTTT.

The chain links TRBV15 to TRBJ2-3; perhaps D is TRBD1 or TRBD2 (5 bases each). Deletions cut 5 bases from V and 1 base from J, with 10 bases between. Per the germline V gene, CDR1 is LNHNV and CDR2 is YYDKDF (reference sequence). The CDR3 length is 14 residues. CDR3 region: CATSGDRGTDTQYF. CDR3 in DNA: TGTGCCACCAGCGGGGACCGGGGCACAGATACGCAGTATTTT.

This clonotype occurred many times. J is TRBJ2-4 and V is TRBV4-2; TRBD2 agrees at 7 bases. CDR3 size: 17 residues. Germline V gene sequence: CDR1 LGHNA, CDR2 YNFKEQ. The junction had 10 bases not matched to a gene; V was cut back by 5 bases and J by 0 bases. The CDR3 bases are TGTGCCAGCAGCGGGCGGGAGCAAACCTTAGCCAAAAACATTCAGTACTTC. It codes for CASSGREQTLAKNIQYF.

This clonotype has only a few counts. The genes are TRBV18 and TRBJ1-5; D gene uncertain. Germline V gene sequence: CDR1 KGHSH, CDR2 LQKENI. V lost 4 bases to trimming and J lost 3 bases, with 10 bases between them. The CDR3 consists of 14 residues. Here the CDR3 reads CASSRLGSNQPQHF. CDR3 sequence (DNA): TGTGCCAGCTCACGTTTAGGGTCCAATCAGCCCCAGCATTTT.

The V and J genes are TRBV7-2 and TRBJ1-6; weak D call: TRBD1 (5 bases). This CDR3 region has 15 residues. CDR1 is SGHTA and CDR2 is FQGNSA in the germline V gene. Trimming took 0 bases from V and 7 from J, leaving 10 bases between them. The CDR3 loop is CASSLAGLLNSPLHF. CDR3 DNA: TGTGCCAGCAGCTTAGCGGGACTCCTCAATTCACCCCTCCACTTT.

This clonotype was seen more than once but under ten times. This rearrangement joins TRBV7-9 to TRBJ2-7, with 14 bases fitting TRBD2. The CDR3 has 18 amino acids. Germline CDR1 and CDR2: SEHNR and FQNEAQ (reference sequence). The V gene end was trimmed by 0 bases and the J gene end by 2 bases; junction bases not matched to a gene: 6. CDR3 loop: CASSLAGLAGGPTYEQYF. CDR3 sequence (DNA): TGTGCCAGCAGCTTAGCCGGACTAGCGGGAGGCCCTACCTACGAGCAGTACTTC. Using reference TRBV7-9 and TRBJ2-7 for the parts outside the CDR3, the full variable domain is DTGVSQNPRHKITKRGQNVTFRCDPISEHNRLYWYRQTLGQGPEFLTYFQNEAQLEKSRLLSDRFSAERPKGSFSTLEIQRTEQGDSAMYLCASSLAGLAGGPTYEQYFGPGTRLTVT.

In its sample, this clonotype was seen many times. V and J are TRBV5-6 and TRBJ2-5; D uncertain. Between the trimmed V and J ends, which lost 2 bases and 3 bases, there was a span of 11 bases. The CDR3 loop spans 14 amino acids. Per the germline V gene, CDR1 is SGHDT and CDR2 is YYEEEE. The CDR3 coding sequence is TGTGCCAGCAGCTTTCGACTCGTCAAAGAGACCCAGTACTTC. Encoded protein: CASSFRLVKETQYF.

This clonotype was counted between two and nine times. The rearrangement links TRBV12-3 or TRBV12-4 to TRBJ1-5; a weak D match, TRBD1 (5 bases). The V and J ends lost 3 bases and 7 bases respectively, with 10 bases between them. The CDR3 has 13 residues. In DNA form, the CDR3 reads TGTGCCAGCAGTTTCAGGGAATGGCAGCCCCAGCATTTT. This codes for CASSFREWQPQHF.

This clonotype has a handful of counts. This sequence joins TRBV5-1 and TRBJ1-1; 10 bases match TRBD1. The CDR3 length is 15 residues. The junction had 7 bases not matched to a gene; V was cut back by 4 bases and J by 4 bases. Germline CDR1 SGHRS, CDR2 YFSETQ. CDR3 amino acids: CASSTGQGTGTEAFF. CDR3 nucleotides: TGCGCCAGCAGCACGGGACAGGGGACGGGCACTGAAGCTTTCTTT.

The chain recombines TRBV18 with TRBJ1-1; tentative D call: TRBD1 (5 bases). The V and J ends lost 1 base and 1 base respectively, with 10 bases between them. Looked up from germline, CDR1 is KGHSH and CDR2 is LQKENI. The CDR3 has 15 residues. The CDR3 is CASSPRPGTNTEAFF. The CDR3 DNA is TGTGCCAGCTCACCACGCCCAGGGACGAACACTGAAGCTTTCTTT.

This clonotype was detected many times. This chain connects TRBV3-1 to TRBJ2-2; D not certain. Trimming took off 1 base at V and 3 bases at J, with 6 bases between the two ends. The length of the CDR3 is 14 residues. Per the germline V gene, CDR1 is LGHDT and CDR2 is YNNKEL (reference sequence). CDR3 bases: TGTGCCAGCAGCCAAGCGGGCTACACCGGGGAGCTGTTTTTT. This translates into CASSQAGYTGELFF.

The rearrangement joins TRBV25-1 to TRBJ1-5, with a tentative D call TRBD1 (6 bases). Germline lookup yields CDR1 MGHDK and CDR2 SYGVNS. The CDR3 runs to 16 residues. The V end lost 4 bases, the J end lost 6 bases, and 19 bases lay between the germline ends. CDR3: CASSGPVDRIGQPQHF. CDR3 DNA: TGTGCCAGCAGTGGCCCGGTAGACAGGATCGGTCAGCCCCAGCATTTT.

This clonotype occurred many times. The J gene is TRBJ2-3, the V gene TRBV7-6, with D perhaps matching TRBD1 (7 bases). Germline V CDR1 and CDR2: SGHVS, FNYEAQ. CDR3 size: 18 residues. Trimming took off 7 bases at V and 1 base at J, with 24 bases between the two ends. The CDR3 DNA is TGTGCCAGCACCGATGTTCCAGGGGGGCAGACGGGCACAGATACGCAGTATTTT. Amino acids: CASTDVPGGQTGTDTQYF.

This chain joins TRBV5-6 and TRBJ2-7; D is undetermined. CDR3 size: 18 residues. V gave up 4 bases and J gave up 12 bases, with 35 bases separating them. Germline CDR1 reads SGHDT; CDR2 reads YYEEEE. The CDR3 here is CASSHRSLDTLRAPPRYF. The CDR3 DNA reads as TGTGCCAGCAGCCACCGCAGCTTGGATACTCTCCGGGCCCCACCACGGTACTTC.

Only a few counts were recorded for this clonotype. This chain links TRBV9 with TRBJ2-7; 11 positions match TRBD1. Germline V gene sequence: CDR1 SGDLS, CDR2 YYNGEE. V shed 4 bases, J shed 7 bases, and the junction held 7 bases outside the gene matches. CDR3 length equals 14 residues. For the CDR3, the DNA is TGTGCCAGCAGCCACCGGGACAGGGGGGGAGAGCAGTACTTC. Its protein is CASSHRDRGGEQYF.

This clonotype was counted at least ten times. The chain carries TRBV27 and TRBJ2-1; D is perhaps TRBD2 (6 bases). V lost 8 bases, J lost 5 bases, and 7 bases lay in between. The CDR3 totals 11 residues. Per germline, CDR1 MNHEY and CDR2 SMNVEV (reference sequence). The CDR3 bases are TGTGCCAGCTCGGGGGACAATGAGCAGTTCTTC. It encodes CASSGDNEQFF.